The clone carrying this T cell receptor beta chain was found once. What it binds is unknown. The data belong to a study of T cells in Graves' hyperthyroidism and ophthalmopathy. The TCR beta CDR3 regions underwent amplification using RNA transcripts as the source. The HTBI primer set served for first-round RT-PCR of the TCR CDR3. Using its own MiXCR run on the multiplex PCR reads, TCRdb lists one record per CDR3 protein. This sample has about 690,000 distinct CDR3 sequences, with around a sixth found just once. V was pared by 3 bases and J by 8 bases, with 20 bases between. The CDR3 is made up of 15 amino acids. CDR1 is SGHRS and CDR2 is YFSETQ in the germline V gene. Findings of the study overall: Clonotypes that were expanded in thyroid above 0.001 mostly appeared in blood too.

The TCR was taken from a man between 50 and 59 years old with Graves' hyperthyroidism. The sample taken for sequencing was blood. The chain has TRBV5-1 and TRBJ1-2; D perhaps matches TRBD1 (5 bases). The CDR3 spells CASSWLGPSRGGYTF. CDR3 nucleotides: TGCGCCAGCAGCTGGCTGGGACCATCAAGGGGAGGCTACACCTTC.